The next 5 T cell receptor beta chains were all read from a single sample in a study of T cell repertoires in cytomegalovirus infection. TCRdb fed the reads into MiXCR, producing one record per CDR3 protein. This table has fewer than 200,000 distinct CDR3 sequences, roughly a fifth appearing once. The sample consisted of PBMCs. Receptor source: a human donor in good health (CMV status not recorded). Some clones in this sample may be carry-over from other donors' samples.

The V call is TRBV20-1, the J call TRBJ2-7; 8 positions agree with TRBD2. The germline CDR1 and CDR2 sequences are DFQATT and SNEGSKA (reference sequence). With V trimmed by 3 bases and J by 1 base, 5 bases remained unmatched. The length of the CDR3 is 14 residues. CDR3 protein: CSASRREGSYEQYF. The CDR3 nucleotides are TGCAGTGCTAGTCGACGGGAGGGTTCCTACGAGCAGTACTTC.

The chain joins TRBV30 to TRBJ2-3; 8 bases line up with TRBD2. The CDR3 contains 15 residues. Germline CDR1 GTSNPN, CDR2 SVGIG (reference sequence). V lost 0 bases, J lost 5 bases, and 7 bases stayed unmatched. CDR3 in DNA: TGTGCCTGGAGTGTACGAGCGGGAGTACAAGATACGCAGTATTTT. Its protein is CAWSVRAGVQDTQYF.

The rearrangement uses TRBV28 and TRBJ1-2; no clear D gene. V gave up 8 bases and J gave up 6 bases, with 7 bases separating them. CDR3 length: 10 residues. From germline, CDR1 is MDHEN and CDR2 SYDVKM. The CDR3 spells CASSGNGYTF. The CDR3 DNA reads as TGTGCCAGCTCGGGGAATGGCTACACCTTC.

This clonotype has a handful of counts. The CDR3 nucleotides are TGTGCCAGCAGCGGTGGGACAGGGAGGGTCGGGGGAGGCTACACCTTC. This translates into CASSGGTGRVGGGYTF. The chain links TRBV7-2 to TRBJ1-2; 9 nucleotides align to TRBD1. The CDR3 is 16 amino acids. Germline lookup yields CDR1 SGHTA and CDR2 FQGNSA. The ends lost 5 bases at V and 8 bases at J; junction bases unmatched: 15.

V and J are TRBV2 and TRBJ2-1; no clear D. Looked up from germline, CDR1 is SNHLY and CDR2 is FYNNEI. The length of the CDR3 is 13 residues. Trimming shortened V by 2 bases and J by 9 bases, and 11 bases separated the two germline ends. The CDR3 nucleotides read TGTGCCAGCAGTGAACGCCGGAACACTGAGCAGTTCTTC. Translated, it gives CASSERRNTEQFF.